A selection of T cell receptor beta chains follows, all from one sample in a study of T cell changes during pregnancy in multiple sclerosis. This table comes from immunoSEQ multiplex PCR, and its TCRdb copy is limited to in-frame clones, with some not included. The table lists 40,000 to 45,000 clones, approximately 90% of them singletons. Specimen: CD4+ T cells from peripheral blood mononuclear cells, collected before pregnancy. The receptors stem from a female donor with multiple sclerosis, enrolled in a pregnancy study. Both conserved end residues are part of each CDR3. Fields, in order: J gene, V gene, CDR3 protein.

TRBJ2-1 | TRBV6-6 | CASSYPGLVMQFF
TRBJ1-2 | TRBV5-6 | CASSLGAGTNYGYTF
TRBJ1-2 | TRBV5-8 | CASSSGFRVLDGYTF
TRBJ1-5 | TRBV7-2 | CASGARGGQPQHF
TRBJ1-3 | TRBV27 | CASSRRGTGNTIYF
TRBJ2-3 | TRBV4-3 | CASSQDSGGGITDTQYF
TRBJ2-1 | TRBV6-6 | CASRPPGLAHNEQFF
TRBJ1-1 | TRBV28 | CASTRQGGTEAFF
TRBJ1-6 | TRBV6-4 | CASSWDWGDSPLHF
TRBJ2-1 | TRBV4-3 | CASSQGGQGSYNEQFF
TRBJ2-7 | TRBV7-8 | CASSGTGWYEQYF
TRBJ1-5 | TRBV19 | CASSTRDRGPWQPQHF
TRBJ1-1 | TRBV6-1 | CASSAGFDTEAFF
TRBJ2-1 | TRBV25-1 | CASSDQPRTGGAVFF
TRBJ2-3 | TRBV19 | CATRSGTSSNTQYF
TRBJ1-1 | TRBV10-3 | CAISAVRQGSNTEAFF
TRBJ2-1 | TRBV11-2 | CASSLSGEGFF
TRBJ1-2 | TRBV7-2 | CASSLPGLYYGYTF
TRBJ1-1 | TRBV30 | CAWSRDRGTEAFF
TRBJ2-1 | TRBV4-2 | CASSQLDRVPYNEQFF
TRBJ2-3 | TRBV12-5 | CASGTGQGADTQYF
TRBJ1-2 | TRBV19 | CASSIDAGDRGHGYTF
TRBJ1-1 | TRBV7-2 | CASSVGTSEAFF
TRBJ2-1 | TRBV10-2 | CASRLDRVPYNEQFF
TRBJ2-1 | TRBV5-6 | CASSRGAGEQFF
TRBJ1-4 | TRBV5-1 | CASRGEGKLFF
TRBJ2-3 | TRBV29-1 | CSVSGAGLGDTQYF
TRBJ2-3 | TRBV6-5 | CASSYSGTSVDTQYF
TRBJ1-5 | TRBV7-9 | CASSFSGRVNQPQHF
TRBJ1-5 | TRBV7-8 | CASSGQGLQPQHF
TRBJ2-3 | TRBV29-1 | CSVAEGTDTQYF
TRBJ2-2 | TRBV5-1 | CASRSGTGDGGELFF
TRBJ2-1 | TRBV4-3 | CASSPLGGSGSEQFF
TRBJ2-1 | TRBV6-5 | CASSYSNNEQFF
TRBJ1-1 | TRBV4-1 | CASSPLELTGEDTEAFF
TRBJ2-2 | TRBV5-1 | CASSLWTGGRAGELFF
TRBJ2-4 | TRBV6-6 | CASTARGGIQYF
TRBJ1-1 | TRBV7-9 | CASSPDRGFTEAFF
TRBJ2-3 | TRBV5-4 | CASRRTGVTDTQYF
TRBJ1-2 | TRBV5-6 | CASSKANYGYTF
TRBJ1-1 | TRBV5-1 | CASSARTGDTEAFF
TRBJ1-1 | TRBV21-1 | CASSKGQVLNTEAFF
TRBJ2-3 | TRBV27 | CASSYRQPRDTQYF
TRBJ1-3 | TRBV13 | CASSLRQPGNTIYF
TRBJ1-5 | TRBV10-3 | CAISDGTGKTQPQHF
TRBJ2-3 | TRBV7-2 | CASSLVAGITDTQYF
TRBJ2-3 | TRBV5-4 | CASSPLAGGPPDTQYF
TRBJ2-5 | TRBV18 | CASSPVEETQYF
TRBJ1-6 | TRBV11-1 | CASTNIWNSPLHF
TRBJ2-3 | TRBV2 | CASRWRGVTDTQYF
TRBJ1-2 | TRBV6-5 | CASSYTGTGDRYTF
TRBJ2-2 | TRBV11-3 | CASSGSGAYTGELFF
TRBJ1-6 | TRBV5-1 | CASSYQTPNSPLHF
TRBJ1-5 | TRBV5-6 | CASSLAPGSNQPQHF
TRBJ1-1 | TRBV11-2 | CASSLAPTGVNTEAFF
TRBJ1-5 | TRBV5-5 | CASSLGDRVLQPQHF
TRBJ1-3 | TRBV7-2 | CASSLIGGNTIYF